These 21 T cell receptor beta chains came from one sample sequenced in a study of cytomegalovirus exposure and HLA in healthy donors. Clones were sequenced by immunoSEQ multiplex PCR, and TCRdb holds only the in-frame ones, with some missing. In the table there are 150,000 to 200,000 clones, around nine tenths of which are singletons. Material for sequencing was PBMCs. The source is a young man in good health and CMV-seropositive.

The V gene is TRBV7-2, the J gene TRBJ2-7; TRBD1 might be the D (6 bases). V was trimmed by 3 bases and J by 6 bases, leaving 18 bases between them. CDR3 length: 15 amino acids. Germline V gene data show CDR1 as SGHTA and CDR2 as FQGNSA. Written as DNA, the CDR3 is TGTGCCAGCAGCTTTGGGGCAGGGGAGAAGGGCGAGCAGTACTTC. It translates to CASSFGAGEKGEQYF. The full variable domain, its missing parts supplied by reference TRBV7-2 and TRBJ2-7, is GAGVSQSPSNKVTEKGKDVELRCDPISGHTALYWYRQSLGQGLEFLIYFQGNSAPDKSGLPSDRFSAERTGGSVSTLTIQRTQQEDSAVYLCASSFGAGEKGEQYFGPGTRLTVT.

V is TRBV13 and J is TRBJ1-1; D is possibly TRBD1 (6 bases). This CDR3 spans 14 amino acids. Germline V lookup: CDR1 PRHDT, CDR2 FYEKMQ (reference sequence). Trimming shortened V by 5 bases and J by 4 bases, and 14 bases separated the two germline ends. The chain's CDR3 is CASSQGTWGTEAFF. The CDR3, as DNA: TGTGCCAGCAGCCAAGGGACATGGGGCACTGAAGCTTTCTTT. Looking up the rest from reference TRBV13 and TRBJ1-1 gives the full variable domain: AAGVIQSPRHLIKEKRETATLKCYPIPRHDTVYWYQQGPGQDPQFLISFYEKMQSDKGSIPDRFSAQQFSDYHSELNMSSLELGDSALYFCASSQGTWGTEAFFGQGTRLTVV.

The chain links TRBV4-2 to TRBJ2-3, with a possible D match to TRBD2 (6 bases). V lost 0 bases to trimming and J lost 6 bases, with 13 bases between them. In germline, CDR1 is LGHNA, CDR2 YNFKEQ. The CDR3 is made up of 15 amino acids. The CDR3 here is CASSQDPPSADTQYF. CDR3 in DNA: TGTGCCAGCAGCCAAGATCCCCCTAGCGCTGATACGCAGTATTTT.

The gene calls are TRBV5-1 and TRBJ1-1; no clear D gene. V lost 4 bases to trimming and J lost 1 base, with 8 bases between them. Germline loops: CDR1 SGHRS, CDR2 YFSETQ. This CDR3 region has 13 residues. The CDR3 bases are TGCGCCAGCAGCGTACAGACGAACACTGAAGCTTTCTTT. It encodes CASSVQTNTEAFF.

The V and J genes are TRBV7-9 and TRBJ2-1; possible D gene TRBD2, 6 bases. This CDR3 region has 13 residues. Germline CDR1 is SEHNR and CDR2 is FQNEAQ (reference sequence). V was trimmed by 4 bases and J by 6 bases, leaving 10 bases between them. In DNA form, the CDR3 reads TGTGCCAGCAGCTCCCGGGACTCCAATGAGCAGTTCTTC. This codes for CASSSRDSNEQFF.

This chain links TRBV27 with TRBJ2-5; 7 bases line up with TRBD2. Germline trimming cut 8 bases from V and 3 bases from J; bases unmatched to any gene: 6. CDR3 size: 13 residues. The V gene's germline CDR1 is MNHEY and CDR2 SMNVEV (reference sequence). For the CDR3, the DNA is TGTGCCAGCGGAGGGACTACCGAAGAGACCCAGTACTTC. Amino acids: CASGGTTEETQYF.

The chain employs TRBV28 and TRBJ2-3; 7 nucleotides agree with TRBD1. Trimming removed 3 bases from V and 15 bases from J; junction bases left unmatched: 15. The germline V gene has CDR1 MDHEN and CDR2 SYDVKM. The CDR3 sequence is 14 residues long. CDR3 amino acids: CASSFGQDFNSPYF. The DNA of the CDR3 is TGTGCCAGCAGTTTTGGACAGGACTTTAATAGCCCATATTTT.

The chain carries TRBV7-9 and TRBJ1-4; tentative D call: TRBD1 (6 bases). The ends were cut back, 5 bases at V and 8 bases at J, with 18 bases in the middle. This CDR3 has 15 amino acids. Germline assignment: CDR1 SEHNR and CDR2 FQNEAQ (reference sequence). CDR3 in DNA: TGTGCCAGCAGCCCCCTACAGGGTTGGGGGGAAAAACTGTTTTTT. It translates to CASSPLQGWGEKLFF.

The chain employs TRBV5-1 and TRBJ2-2; no clear D gene. Trimming shortened V by 1 base and J by 1 base, and 11 bases separated the two germline ends. CDR3 length: 16 amino acids. In germline, CDR1 is SGHRS, CDR2 YFSETQ. CDR3 nucleotide sequence: TGCGCCAGCAGCTTGAAGGTTAGCAGGAACACCGGGGAGCTGTTTTTT. Protein product: CASSLKVSRNTGELFF.

This chain joins TRBV28 and TRBJ2-4, with D perhaps matching TRBD1 (6 bases). Germline loops: CDR1 MDHEN, CDR2 SYDVKM. Trimming removed 5 bases from V and 0 bases from J, with 17 bases in between. CDR3 length: 17 residues. CDR3 in amino acids: CASSNLRTVIAKNIQYF. In nucleotides, the CDR3 is TGTGCCAGCAGTAACCTTAGGACAGTTATAGCCAAAAACATTCAGTACTTC.

The genes are TRBV19 and TRBJ2-1; TRBD2 aligns across 12 bases. V shed 3 bases and J 6 bases; nucleotides not matched to a gene: 3. Germline CDR1 is LNHDA and CDR2 is SQIVND (reference sequence). This CDR3 has 15 residues. The CDR3 DNA sequence: TGTGCCAGTAGTATCAGACTAGCGGGAGTCAATGAGCAGTTCTTC. Translation gives CASSIRLAGVNEQFF.

V gene TRBV9 combines with J gene TRBJ2-2; 12 bases align to TRBD1. This CDR3 comprises 16 residues. Trimming removed 3 bases from V and 5 bases from J; junction bases left unmatched: 5. Germline values: CDR1 SGDLS, CDR2 YYNGEE. CDR3 sequence reads: CASSDGTGGRTGELFF. The DNA for the CDR3 is TGTGCCAGCAGCGACGGGACAGGGGGCAGGACCGGGGAGCTGTTTTTT.

J is TRBJ2-7 and V is TRBV5-6; TRBD2 matches at 7 bases. The CDR3 is 12 amino acids. Germline CDR1 is SGHDT and CDR2 is YYEEEE. The ends lost 3 bases at V and 6 bases at J; junction bases unmatched: 3. The CDR3, as DNA: TGTGCCAGCAGCTGGGGGGGAAGCGAGCAGTACTTC. Its translation is CASSWGGSEQYF.

The chain is built from TRBV7-9 and TRBJ2-3; 12 nucleotides match TRBD2. V was clipped by 4 bases and J by 0 bases; unmatched bases: 5. CDR1 is SEHNR and CDR2 is FQNEAQ in the germline V gene (reference sequence). CDR3 length: 17 amino acids. This CDR3 is CASSSGLAGSSTDTQYF. The CDR3 DNA sequence: TGTGCCAGCAGCTCCGGACTAGCGGGGAGCAGCACAGATACGCAGTATTTT.

The J gene is TRBJ2-5, the V gene TRBV27; 9 bases fit TRBD2. This CDR3 spans 14 amino acids. Trimming removed 2 bases from V and 7 bases from J; junction bases left unmatched: 5. Germline V lookup: CDR1 MNHEY, CDR2 SMNVEV (reference sequence). The CDR3, as DNA: TGTGCCAGCAGTTTACGCGGGGGGGCTCGGACCCAGTACTTC. This gives the protein CASSLRGGARTQYF.

The chain links TRBV27 to TRBJ2-7, with D tentatively TRBD1 (5 bases). Trimming took off 2 bases at V and 5 bases at J, with 16 bases between the two ends. The CDR3 extends over 15 amino acids. Germline loops: CDR1 MNHEY, CDR2 SMNVEV (reference sequence). The CDR3 reads CASSLGVRAQDEQYF. The CDR3 coding sequence is TGTGCCAGCAGTTTAGGCGTCAGGGCACAGGACGAGCAGTACTTC.

The chain uses TRBV7-8 and TRBJ2-2; 7 bases match TRBD1. Germline CDR1 and CDR2: SGHVS and FQNEAQ. V lost 2 bases and J lost 6; bases outside the gene matches: 3. CDR3 length: 14 residues. CDR3 nucleotide sequence: TGTGCCAGCAGCTTAAAACAGGGGCCCGGGGAGCTGTTTTTT. It is translated as CASSLKQGPGELFF.

CDR3 sequence reads: CASSLGSGGAYEQYF. In nucleotides, the CDR3 is TGTGCCAGCAGCTTGGGGAGCGGGGGGGCTTACGAGCAGTACTTC. The chain couples TRBV5-6 to TRBJ2-7; 10 bases are shared with TRBD2. J was trimmed by 4 bases and V by 0 bases; bases with no gene match: 4. Germline CDR1 and CDR2: SGHDT and YYEEEE. The CDR3 length is 15 residues.

The chain joins TRBV6-5 to TRBJ2-3, with 8 nucleotides matching TRBD1. This CDR3 is 16 amino acids long. The ends lost 0 bases at V and 1 base at J; junction bases unmatched: 3. Germline lookup yields CDR1 MNHEY and CDR2 SVGAGI. Written as DNA, the CDR3 is TGTGCCAGCAGTTACTCGATGGGACAGGGCACAGATACGCAGTATTTT. This translates into CASSYSMGQGTDTQYF.

The DNA of the CDR3 is TGTGCCAGCAGCAACAGCCCGGGATGGGCAGATACGCAGTATTTT. Amino acids: CASSNSPGWADTQYF. The chain employs TRBV7-2 and TRBJ2-3, with D tentatively TRBD2 (5 bases). Trimming removed 5 bases at V and 4 bases at J, with 16 bases between. The CDR3 covers 15 residues. Per the germline V gene, CDR1 is SGHTA and CDR2 is FQGNSA.

This clone has a single count. The chain has TRBV5-6 and TRBJ2-5; D possibly corresponds to TRBD2 (6 bases). The CDR3 loop spans 15 amino acids. The germline V and J ends were trimmed by 4 bases and 5 bases, with 18 bases remaining between them. CDR1 and CDR2 (germline): SGHDT, YYEEEE. The CDR3 coding sequence is TGTGCCAGCAGCCTTACCGGAGGGAGGAGGGAGACCCAGTACTTC. It codes for CASSLTGGRRETQYF.